Shown below are 14 T cell receptor beta chains from a single sample sequenced in a study of shared clonotypes between healthy human individuals. Libraries were prepared by immunoSEQ multiplex PCR; TCRdb keeps only in-frame clonotypes and omits some of them. The table records about 610,000 clones, 95% to 96% of them present only once. CD45RO-negative CD8 cells positively selected for CCR7 made up the naive population, which excluded terminally differentiated effector memory CD45RA+ cells. Sample: naive CD8+ T cells sorted from blood. The receptors stem from a woman in her 30s in good health.

The chain joins TRBV28 to TRBJ2-3; 9 bases are a match to TRBD1. Looked up from germline, CDR1 is MDHEN and CDR2 is SYDVKM. The CDR3 extends over 15 amino acids. V lost 3 bases and J lost 3; bases outside the gene matches: 4. The CDR3 sequence is CASSFGTGLTDTQYF. In DNA form, the CDR3 reads TGTGCCAGCAGTTTTGGGACAGGGCTAACAGATACGCAGTATTTT.

The V and J genes are TRBV5-4 and TRBJ1-1, with D uncertain. CDR1 SGHNT and CDR2 YYREEE come from the germline V gene (reference sequence). The CDR3 is 15 residues long. Trimming took 0 bases from V and 4 from J, leaving 13 bases between them. This CDR3 is CASSLGLLEGTEAFF. The DNA of the CDR3 is TGTGCCAGCAGCTTGGGGCTTCTAGAGGGCACTGAAGCTTTCTTT.

This clone was counted a single time. This chain joins TRBV4-2 and TRBJ2-7, with a possible D match to TRBD1 (5 bases). V lost 4 bases and J lost 2, with 15 bases in between. The length of the CDR3 is 15 residues. Germline V gene lookup returns CDR1 LGHNA and CDR2 YNFKEQ. Here the CDR3 DNA reads TGTGCCAGCAGCCCCACTGAAGGGGCCCCCTACGAGCAGTACTTC. Translated: CASSPTEGAPYEQYF.

The chain couples TRBV27 to TRBJ2-2; D is perhaps TRBD1 (5 bases). Deletions cut 1 base from V and 4 bases from J, with 13 bases between. The length of the CDR3 is 16 residues. Germline assignment: CDR1 MNHEY and CDR2 SMNVEV (reference sequence). The CDR3, as DNA: TGTGCCAGCAGTTTATTTCAGGGCGTAGCCACCGGGGAGCTGTTTTTT. Its protein is CASSLFQGVATGELFF.

In DNA, the CDR3 is TGTGCCAGCAGTTTATATTTAGCGGGATACAATGAGCAGTTCTTC. Amino acids: CASSLYLAGYNEQFF. This chain joins TRBV28 and TRBJ2-1, with 8 bases matching TRBD2. V gave up 1 base and J gave up 4 bases; unmatched junction bases: 3. The CDR3 contains 15 residues. CDR1 MDHEN and CDR2 SYDVKM come from the germline V gene.

This chain links TRBV4-1 with TRBJ2-3; TRBD2 might be the D (5 bases). This CDR3 region has 14 residues. V was clipped by 4 bases and J by 2 bases, with 10 bases between them. Germline lookup yields CDR1 MGHRA and CDR2 YSYEKL. CDR3 coding DNA: TGCGCCAGCAGCCCCCAGACTAACACAGATACGCAGTATTTT. Protein sequence: CASSPQTNTDTQYF.

This rearrangement joins TRBV5-6 to TRBJ2-7, with 9 bases aligning to TRBD1. Germline V gene sequence: CDR1 SGHDT, CDR2 YYEEEE. V lost 3 bases to trimming and J lost 5 bases; unmatched junction nucleotides: 6. The CDR3 consists of 14 residues. The CDR3 DNA follows: TGTGCCAGCAGCTCCGGGACAGGGATCCACGAGCAGTACTTC. Translating it yields CASSSGTGIHEQYF.

V is TRBV27 and J is TRBJ2-7; D unclear. The CDR3 consists of 14 residues. V was cut by 3 bases and J by 0 bases, with 9 bases left in between. The germline CDR1 and CDR2 sequences are MNHEY and SMNVEV (reference sequence). CDR3 residues: CASSLYAYSYEQYF. In nucleotides, the CDR3 is TGTGCCAGCAGTTTGTACGCCTACTCCTACGAGCAGTACTTC.

The chain links TRBV4-2 to TRBJ2-3; no clear D. Germline CDR1 LGHNA, CDR2 YNFKEQ. CDR3 length: 16 residues. The V and J ends lost 0 bases and 6 bases respectively, with 16 bases between them. CDR3 protein: CASSQELTQLFDTQYF. The CDR3 DNA is TGTGCCAGCAGCCAAGAATTAACCCAATTATTTGATACGCAGTATTTT.

The chain has TRBV5-6 and TRBJ2-5; D gene uncertain. The germline CDR1 and CDR2 sequences are SGHDT and YYEEEE. CDR3 size: 19 residues. V lost 2 bases and J 5 bases, leaving 28 bases between the germline ends. This chain's CDR3 is CASSFTTRLPPRKGETQYF. The CDR3 DNA is TGTGCCAGCAGCTTCACGACCCGCCTGCCCCCGAGAAAAGGGGAGACCCAGTACTTC.

The chain couples TRBV28 to TRBJ2-1, with D maybe TRBD2 (5 bases). From germline, CDR1 is MDHEN and CDR2 SYDVKM. The CDR3 length is 16 residues. Trimming left V 1 base short and J 5 bases short, with 15 bases between. CDR3 bases: TGTGCCAGCAGTTTATTCCCGGAGGAGAGCGACAATGAGCAGTTCTTC. Translation gives CASSLFPEESDNEQFF.

This chain uses TRBV11-2 with TRBJ1-4; D unclear. V dropped 3 bases and J dropped 10 bases, with 15 bases sitting between them. Germline CDR1 and CDR2: SGHAT and FQNNGV. The CDR3 covers 14 residues. In nucleotides, the CDR3 is TGTGCCAGCAGCTTGACCCTCCCGGAGGGAAAACTGTTTTTT. It encodes CASSLTLPEGKLFF.

The J gene is TRBJ2-7, the V gene TRBV19; D is possibly TRBD1 (6 bases). Trimming removed 9 bases at V and 2 bases at J, with 20 bases between. There are 15 residues in the CDR3. Germline CDR1 and CDR2: LNHDA and SQIVND (reference sequence). The CDR3 is CASKIRDTATYEQYF. The CDR3 bases are TGTGCCAGCAAGATCCGGGACACCGCAACCTACGAGCAGTACTTC.

The V gene is TRBV27, the J gene TRBJ2-1, with D perhaps TRBD1 (6 bases). CDR1 and CDR2 (germline): MNHEY, SMNVEV (reference sequence). The CDR3 is 15 residues long. V dropped 6 bases and J dropped 1 base, with 13 bases sitting between them. The CDR3 bases are TGTGCCAGCAGCCAGGGGCAGGGGTCCTACAATGAGCAGTTCTTC. This codes for CASSQGQGSYNEQFF.